These 31 T cell receptor beta chains were all obtained from the same sample, sequenced in a study of blood T cell repertoires in COVID-19. The protocol was immunoSEQ multiplex PCR, while the TCRdb copy is restricted to in-frame clones and leaves out a portion. Of just under 80,000 clones in the sample, about 90% were seen once. The sample was peripheral blood. The receptor source for this set is a human donor in a cohort sampled during active COVID-19.

The CDR3 nucleotides are TGTGCCATCAGTGATGTCCGGACTAGCGGGAACAATGAGCAGTTCTTC. It codes for CAISDVRTSGNNEQFF. The chain carries TRBV10-3 and TRBJ2-1, with 12 bases matching TRBD2. Germline values: CDR1 ENHRY, CDR2 SYGVKD. J gave up 5 bases and V 3 bases, and 5 bases lay outside the gene matches. This CDR3 has 16 amino acids.

The chain combines TRBV7-2 with TRBJ1-5; D unclear. V shed 1 base and J shed 0 bases, with 4 bases lying between them. This CDR3 has 14 amino acids. Germline CDR1 and CDR2: SGHTA and FQGNSA. The CDR3 DNA reads as TGTGCCAGCAGCTTAGGACTTAGCAATCAGCCCCAGCATTTT. Protein product: CASSLGLSNQPQHF.

The chain carries TRBV4-2 and TRBJ1-2, with TRBD1 matching over 10 bases. Germline V gene lookup returns CDR1 LGHNA and CDR2 YNFKEQ. The CDR3 has 15 amino acids. The junction had 5 bases not matched to a gene; V was cut back by 1 base and J by 6 bases. The CDR3 DNA is TGTGCCAGCAGCCAAGGGTCCGGGACAGGGGATGGCTACACCTTC. It yields the protein CASSQGSGTGDGYTF.

The chain joins TRBV6-4 to TRBJ2-1, with 7 bases that match TRBD2. CDR3 length: 11 amino acids. The germline CDR1 and CDR2 sequences are MRHNA and SNTAGT. V was pared by 9 bases and J by 9 bases, with 5 bases of the junction left unmatched. The CDR3 region has the DNA TGTGCCAGTCTAATAGCGGGTGAGCAGTTCTTC. Translation gives CASLIAGEQFF.

The V gene is TRBV10-2, the J gene TRBJ2-3; 13 bases match TRBD2. The CDR3 spans 17 residues. From germline, CDR1 is WSHSY and CDR2 SAAADI. V shed 3 bases, J shed 3 bases, and the junction held 6 bases outside the gene matches. The CDR3 region has the DNA TGCGCCAGCAGTGATCCCGGACTAGCGGGAGATACAGATACGCAGTATTTT. Residues: CASSDPGLAGDTDTQYF.

J is TRBJ2-5 and V is TRBV5-1; perhaps TRBD1 as D (7 bases). The ends were cut back, 3 bases at V and 5 bases at J, with 20 bases in the middle. The CDR3 sequence is 16 residues long. Germline V gives CDR1 SGHRS, CDR2 YFSETQ. CDR3 coding DNA: TGCGCCAGCAGCTCGGGGGCAGGGGGTGGTATGGAGACCCAGTACTTC. Residues: CASSSGAGGGMETQYF.

The chain joins TRBV4-2 to TRBJ2-1; 11 bases fit TRBD2. This CDR3 spans 15 amino acids. Unmatched junction bases numbered 0, after V lost 2 bases and J lost 3 bases. In germline, CDR1 is LGHNA, CDR2 YNFKEQ. CDR3 nucleotide sequence: TGTGCCAGCAGCCAAACTAGCGGGAGCTACAATGAGCAGTTCTTC. This gives the protein CASSQTSGSYNEQFF.

This clone has only one observation. The V and J genes are TRBV29-1 and TRBJ1-2, with TRBD1 identical over 8 bases. The CDR3 covers 13 residues. The V gene's germline CDR1 is SQVTM and CDR2 ANQGSEA. V was pared by 8 bases and J by 1 base, with 6 bases of the junction left unmatched. In DNA, the CDR3 is TGCAGCACAGCCGACAGGGGTAACTATGGCTACACCTTC. Translated, it gives CSTADRGNYGYTF.

This rearrangement joins TRBV5-1 to TRBJ2-3, with a weak D call TRBD2 (5 bases). V lost 1 base, J lost 9 bases, and 18 bases lay in between. CDR3 size: 15 residues. From germline, CDR1 is SGHRS and CDR2 YFSETQ. The CDR3 nucleotides read TGCGCCAGCAGCTTGTCCGACTTCCATCCGGGGACGCAGTATTTT. Its protein is CASSLSDFHPGTQYF.

This clone has a handful of counts. The same CDR3 arises from other DNA sequences in this sample as well. The rearrangement joins TRBV11-2 to TRBJ2-3, with a tentative D call TRBD1 (6 bases). Trimming left V 1 base short and J 2 bases short, with 7 bases between. Germline CDR1 SGHAT, CDR2 FQNNGV. The CDR3 consists of 14 residues. The CDR3 is CASSLGGPTDTQYF. The DNA for the CDR3 is TGTGCCAGCAGCTTAGGGGGGCCCACAGATACGCAGTATTTT.

The chain recombines TRBV29-1 with TRBJ2-3; D not resolved. The germline V gene encodes CDR1 SQVTM and CDR2 ANQGSEA. CDR3 size: 14 residues. V was shortened by 7 bases and J by 3 bases, with 17 bases between the two germline ends. The CDR3 DNA follows: TGCAGCGCACTGGAGATACCCCCAACAGATACGCAGTATTTT. This gives the protein CSALEIPPTDTQYF.

The V call is TRBV5-4, the J call TRBJ2-3, with 14 positions matching TRBD2. V trimming: 0 bases; J trimming: 8 bases; junction bases outside the gene matches: 8. Germline V CDR1 and CDR2: SGHNT, YYREEE (reference sequence). The CDR3 covers 17 residues. The chain's CDR3 is CASSLGSTSGGAGTQYF. The CDR3 DNA reads TGTGCCAGCAGCTTGGGTTCGACTAGCGGGGGGGCCGGTACGCAGTATTTT.

This clone was found a few times. The chain carries TRBV4-2 and TRBJ2-5; D might be TRBD1 (6 bases). Trimming pared 0 bases from V and 2 bases from J, leaving 19 bases between. Germline CDR1 is LGHNA and CDR2 is YNFKEQ. The CDR3 spans 18 residues. The CDR3 DNA follows: TGTGCCAGCAGCCAAGAGCTACAGGGTGGGGCGAATCAAGAGACCCAGTACTTC. Translated, it gives CASSQELQGGANQETQYF.

This chain uses TRBV5-1 with TRBJ1-2, with TRBD1 as a possible D gene (6 bases). V lost 0 bases and J 0 bases, leaving 6 bases between the germline ends. There are 14 residues in the CDR3. Per germline, CDR1 SGHRS and CDR2 YFSETQ. The DNA for the CDR3 is TGCGCCAGCAGCTTGGACAGGGCTAACTATGGCTACACCTTC. The encoded protein is CASSLDRANYGYTF.

The chain recombines TRBV2 with TRBJ2-3; D ambiguous. This CDR3 comprises 14 residues. V shed 7 bases and J shed 2 bases, with 13 bases lying between them. Looked up from germline, CDR1 is SNHLY and CDR2 is FYNNEI. CDR3 DNA: TGTGCCAGCACTTCCAGGCATAACACAGATACGCAGTATTTT. Protein: CASTSRHNTDTQYF.

Worth noting for this clone: In the same sample, other DNA sequences code for this CDR3. The rearrangement joins TRBV2 to TRBJ2-7, with a tentative D call TRBD1 (6 bases). The V gene lost 6 bases and the J gene lost 4 bases, with 10 bases spanning the gap. CDR3 length equals 12 residues. Germline V gene lookup returns CDR1 SNHLY and CDR2 FYNNEI. The CDR3 sequence is CASRQGPYEQYF. The CDR3 DNA reads as TGTGCCAGCAGACAGGGTCCTTACGAGCAGTACTTC. The entire variable domain, with the rest obtained from reference TRBV2 and TRBJ2-7, is as follows: EPEVTQTPSHQVTQMGQEVILRCVPISNHLYFYWYRQILGQKVEFLVSFYNNEISEKSEIFDDQFSVERPDGSNFTLKIRSTKLEDSAMYFCASRQGPYEQYFGPGTRLTVT.

V and J are TRBV19 and TRBJ1-2; D is undetermined. The CDR3 consists of 13 residues. V lost 5 bases and J 1 base, leaving 8 bases between the germline ends. Germline V lookup: CDR1 LNHDA, CDR2 SQIVND (reference sequence). CDR3 sequence reads: CASSLQVNYGYTF. The CDR3 nucleotides are TGTGCCAGTAGTCTGCAGGTTAACTATGGCTACACCTTC.

The chain employs TRBV27 and TRBJ2-3, with 9 bases fitting TRBD1. This CDR3 has 15 residues. Germline V gene lookup returns CDR1 MNHEY and CDR2 SMNVEV (reference sequence). Trimming cost V 5 bases and J 2 bases; bases outside gene matches: 5. The CDR3 DNA reads as TGTGCCAGCAGTCTCGGGACAGGGCACACAGATACGCAGTATTTT. Translated: CASSLGTGHTDTQYF.

The CDR3 protein is CASSVAGVGYEQYF. The CDR3 DNA is TGTGCCAGTAGTGTAGCGGGAGTAGGATACGAGCAGTACTTC. The V gene is TRBV19, the J gene TRBJ2-7, with 9 bases aligning to TRBD2. V lost 5 bases to trimming and J lost 4 bases; unmatched junction nucleotides: 6. The V gene's germline CDR1 is LNHDA and CDR2 SQIVND (reference sequence). The CDR3 is 14 residues long.

The V gene is TRBV19, the J gene TRBJ2-6; 7 bases match TRBD2. There are 17 residues in the CDR3. V was clipped by 3 bases and J by 4 bases; unmatched bases: 9. Looked up from germline, CDR1 is LNHDA and CDR2 is SQIVND (reference sequence). The CDR3 reads CASSISTGRGGANVLTF. Here the CDR3 DNA reads TGTGCCAGTAGTATCTCGACGGGGAGGGGAGGGGCCAACGTCCTGACTTTC.

This chain connects TRBV2 to TRBJ2-1, with D possibly being TRBD2 (6 bases). The V gene's germline CDR1 is SNHLY and CDR2 FYNNEI. This CDR3 contains 16 residues. The V end lost 4 bases, the J end lost 5 bases, and 18 bases lay between the germline ends. The CDR3 DNA follows: TGTGCCAGCAGTGTTTTCCCGGGACTCGTTCACAATGAGCAGTTCTTC. Protein: CASSVFPGLVHNEQFF.

The J gene is TRBJ2-5, the V gene TRBV27; possible D gene TRBD1, 5 bases. This CDR3 region has 15 residues. The germline gives CDR1 MNHEY, CDR2 SMNVEV (reference sequence). V lost 2 bases and J 5 bases, leaving 15 bases between the germline ends. CDR3 DNA sequence: TGTGCCAGCAGTTTAAAGGGGCCCAGGTGGGAGACCCAGTACTTC. It translates to CASSLKGPRWETQYF.

The gene calls are TRBV27 and TRBJ2-5; 10 positions agree with TRBD2. Germline V lookup: CDR1 MNHEY, CDR2 SMNVEV (reference sequence). V shed 5 bases and J 5 bases; nucleotides not matched to a gene: 11. This CDR3 has 16 amino acids. CDR3 coding DNA: TGTGCCAGCAGTCCATTAAGCGGGGGGGCTTGGGAGACCCAGTACTTC. Residues: CASSPLSGGAWETQYF.

This chain uses TRBV11-3 with TRBJ2-7; TRBD2 matches at 11 bases. The CDR3 has 15 amino acids. Germline V lookup: CDR1 SGHNT, CDR2 YENEEA. V gave up 5 bases and J gave up 6 bases; unmatched junction bases: 9. The CDR3 loop is CASSPILAGDVEQYF. The DNA for the CDR3 is TGTGCCAGCAGCCCCATACTAGCGGGAGACGTCGAGCAGTACTTC. Using reference TRBV11-3 and TRBJ2-7 for the parts outside the CDR3, the full variable domain is EAGVVQSPRYKIIEKKQPVAFWCNPISGHNTLYWYLQNLGQGPELLIRYENEEAVDDSQLPKDRFSAERLKGVDSTLKIQPAELGDSAVYLCASSPILAGDVEQYFGPGTRLTVT.

The CDR3 sequence is CASSPPPQGWTEAFF. The CDR3 DNA reads TGTGCCAGCAGCCCCCCCCCACAGGGCTGGACTGAAGCTTTCTTT. The chain uses TRBV11-3 and TRBJ1-1, with a tentative D call TRBD1 (6 bases). The CDR3 is made up of 15 amino acids. Germline values: CDR1 SGHNT, CDR2 YENEEA. V lost 5 bases to trimming and J lost 5 bases, with 18 bases between them.

CDR3 loop: CASSGSAGNTF. CDR3 DNA sequence: TGTGCCAGCAGCGGGAGCGCCGGGAACACCTTC. The rearrangement links TRBV2 to TRBJ1-2; D not resolved. Germline-derived CDR1 and CDR2 are SNHLY and FYNNEI. The CDR3 covers 11 residues. V was pared by 6 bases and J by 12 bases, with 14 bases between.

A word on this clone: Its ends do not fully match the called genes, so a read error is possible. The V call is TRBV6-2 or TRBV6-3, the J call TRBJ2-2, with D possibly TRBD2 on 6 matching bases. Looked up from germline, CDR1 is MNHEY and CDR2 is SVGEGT. This CDR3 has 13 amino acids. CDR3 residues: CASSHYFSGELFF. The CDR3 bases are TGTGCCAGCAGCCATTACTTTTCGGGGGAGTTGTTTTTT.

The chain joins TRBV19 to TRBJ1-3; 9 bases map to TRBD1. Germline values: CDR1 LNHDA, CDR2 SQIVND (reference sequence). CDR3 length: 15 amino acids. With V trimmed by 3 bases and J by 2 bases, 2 bases remained unmatched. CDR3 sequence reads: CASSMWTGAGNTIYF. The CDR3 DNA is TGTGCCAGTAGTATGTGGACAGGGGCTGGAAACACCATATATTTT.

The chain couples TRBV6-5 to TRBJ1-1; D gene unclear. This CDR3 is built from 15 residues. With 0 bases removed from V and 1 base from J, the gap between germline ends came to 9 bases. CDR1 and CDR2 (germline): MNHEY, SVGAGI. CDR3 DNA sequence: TGTGCCAGCAGTTACTCGTCGAGCCCGAACACTGAAGCTTTCTTT. Amino acids: CASSYSSSPNTEAFF.

The rearrangement joins TRBV19 to TRBJ2-3, with 9 bases matching TRBD2. This CDR3 contains 14 residues. V trimming: 5 bases; J trimming: 6 bases; junction bases outside the gene matches: 6. Germline values: CDR1 LNHDA, CDR2 SQIVND (reference sequence). The CDR3 region has the DNA TGTGCCAGTAGTCCCGGACTAGCGTCCGATACGCAGTATTTT. This sequence encodes CASSPGLASDTQYF. Using reference TRBV19 and TRBJ2-3 for the parts outside the CDR3, the full variable domain is DGGITQSPKYLFRKEGQNVTLSCEQNLNHDAMYWYRQDPGQGLRLIYYSQIVNDFQKGDIAEGYSVSREKKESFPLTVTSAQKNPTAFYLCASSPGLASDTQYFGPGTRLTVL.

J is TRBJ2-3 and V is TRBV27, with unresolved D. CDR1 and CDR2 (germline): MNHEY, SMNVEV (reference sequence). CDR3 length equals 13 residues. Trimming took 4 bases from V and 6 from J, leaving 11 bases between them. In DNA, the CDR3 is TGTGCCAGCAGTTCCCAGAACGCCGATACGCAGTATTTT. This gives the protein CASSSQNADTQYF.